These 2 T cell receptor beta chains originate from one sample sequenced in a study of T cells in Graves' hyperthyroidism and ophthalmopathy. TCR beta CDR3 regions were amplified from RNA. HTBI primers were used for first-round RT-PCR of the TCR CDR3. Each CDR3 protein gets one entry after TCRdb re-called the multiplex PCR reads with MiXCR. The sample yields roughly 380,000 distinct CDR3 sequences, about 15% seen once. The specimen was blood. The receptors stem from a woman aged 55-75 years with Graves' hyperthyroidism.

This clonotype has at least ten counts. V and J are TRBV4-1 and TRBJ2-2, with D hard to call. The CDR3 totals 13 residues. V lost 8 bases, J lost 7 bases, and 14 bases lay in between. Germline CDR1 is MGHRA and CDR2 is YSYEKL. The CDR3 spells CASSLGHGGELFF. Here the CDR3 DNA reads TGCGCCAGCTCGTTGGGTCACGGCGGGGAGCTGTTTTTT.

This clonotype was found many times. The rearrangement uses TRBV24-1 and TRBJ2-3, with 8 bases aligning to TRBD2. CDR1 is KGHDR, CDR2 SFDVKD, per germline. The CDR3 spans 14 residues. Trimming at V came to 5 bases and at J to 5 bases, leaving 5 bases not matched to a gene. As DNA, the CDR3 is TGTGCCACCAGTGGAGCGGGAGAGATAGATACGCAGTATTTT. It translates to CATSGAGEIDTQYF.